Below, one T cell receptor beta chain is given with its context. Sequenced by immunoSEQ multiplex PCR; TCRdb stores in-frame clones only, minus some. The repertoire holds approximately 24,000 clones, roughly 87% seen once, with approximately 3% in the top ten. The sample originates from a study of PD-L1 blockade in urothelial cancer. This CDR3 is 13 amino acids long. Germline CDR1 reads SGHVS; CDR2 reads FNYEAQ. The germline V and J ends were trimmed by 3 bases and 6 bases, with 12 bases remaining between them. The chain carries TRBV7-6 and TRBJ2-7; D gene ambiguous. This clonotype originated in a man aged 45-65 years with urothelial cancer. The input for sequencing was PBMCs, taken around atezolizumab (anti-PD-L1) treatment. CDR3 amino acids: CASSFDKSSEQYF. The CDR3 region has the DNA TGTGCCAGCAGCTTTGACAAATCCAGCGAGCAGTACTTC.